The 22 T cell receptor beta chains in this list originate from one sample, sequenced in a study of T cell repertoires in cytomegalovirus infection. Their target antigens are unknown. TCRdb analysed the reads with MiXCR anew, one entry per CDR3 protein. In the table there are a few hundred thousand distinct CDR3 sequences, about 27% of which are singletons. The sequencing used cultured PBMCs, collected from culture after CMV antigen stimulation. Every receptor here comes from a human donor in good health (CMV status not recorded). Some clones in this sample may be carry-over from other donors' samples.

The gene calls are TRBV12-3 or TRBV12-4 and TRBJ2-7; 13 bases agree with TRBD2. The CDR3 length is 15 residues. J was trimmed by 5 bases and V by 1 base; bases with no gene match: 2. The CDR3 DNA reads as TGTGCCAGCAGTTTAGGGACTAGCGGGAGCCACGAGCAGTACTTC. Protein product: CASSLGTSGSHEQYF.

This clonotype was seen a few times. The rearrangement uses TRBV5-4 and TRBJ1-4; no reliable D call. This CDR3 contains 14 residues. Germline V gene sequence: CDR1 SGHNT, CDR2 YYREEE (reference sequence). Trimming left V 2 bases short and J 6 bases short, with 11 bases between. The CDR3 reads CASSFTGGDEKLFF. The CDR3 nucleotides read TGTGCCAGCAGCTTCACCGGCGGGGATGAAAAACTGTTTTTT.

This clonotype was picked up many times. This chain links TRBV13 with TRBJ1-3; D is uncertain. V was shortened by 2 bases and J by 0 bases, with 14 bases between the two germline ends. The CDR3 runs to 17 residues. In germline, CDR1 is PRHDT, CDR2 FYEKMQ (reference sequence). For the CDR3, the DNA is TGTGCCAGCAGCTTATTCGGGCTGGGGTCCTCTGGAAACACCATATATTTT. Translating it yields CASSLFGLGSSGNTIYF.

This clonotype appeared a few times. The chain is built from TRBV7-4 and TRBJ1-1; D remains ambiguous. The CDR3 runs to 12 residues. Looked up from germline, CDR1 is SGHVT and CDR2 is SQSDAQ. Trimming took 7 bases from V and 2 from J, leaving 8 bases between them. The CDR3 is CASIGHNTEAFF. The CDR3, as DNA: TGTGCCAGCATCGGGCATAACACTGAAGCTTTCTTT.

This clonotype was counted between two and nine times. This chain joins TRBV11-2 and TRBJ1-2; TRBD1 matches at 10 bases. This CDR3 contains 18 residues. In germline, CDR1 is SGHAT, CDR2 FQNNGV. Losses at the gene ends were 5 bases for V and 4 bases for J; bases not matched to a gene: 16. The CDR3, as DNA: TGTGCCAGCAGCGGAACCCAAAGGGACAGGGGCGTTGTCTATGGCTACACCTTC. This encodes CASSGTQRDRGVVYGYTF.

V is TRBV20-1 and J is TRBJ2-5; TRBD1 matches at 7 bases. The CDR3 totals 14 residues. Trimming took 6 bases from V and 2 from J; bases not matched to a gene: 9. Germline V gene sequence: CDR1 DFQATT, CDR2 SNEGSKA (reference sequence). The CDR3 loop reads CSAEPPGQQETQYF. CDR3 DNA sequence: TGCAGTGCCGAACCCCCGGGACAGCAAGAGACCCAGTACTTC.

The CDR3 DNA reads as TGTGCCAGCAGTGCAGACAGGGGCACAACCTACGAGCAGTACTTC. Its protein product is CASSADRGTTYEQYF. The gene calls are TRBV6-8 and TRBJ2-7, with 8 bases lining up with TRBD1. CDR3 length: 15 residues. Germline V gene lookup returns CDR1 MNHGY and CDR2 SAAAGT. Germline trimming cut 5 bases from V and 2 bases from J; bases unmatched to any gene: 8.

A few counts support this clonotype. The rearrangement uses TRBV7-6 and TRBJ2-1; no firm D call. With 5 bases removed from V and 8 bases from J, the gap between germline ends came to 7 bases. Per germline, CDR1 SGHVS and CDR2 FNYEAQ. The CDR3 has 11 residues. The CDR3 bases are TGTGCCAGCAGCCAAAGCGATGAGCAGTTCTTC. Amino acid sequence: CASSQSDEQFF.

The rearrangement uses TRBV5-8 and TRBJ2-5; a weak D match, TRBD2 (6 bases). CDR1 is SGHTS and CDR2 is YDEGEE in the germline V gene. With 6 bases removed from V and 10 bases from J, the gap between germline ends came to 19 bases. This CDR3 is built from 13 residues. CDR3 in DNA: TGTGCCAGCACCATCCGGGACTCCCCCGACCAGTACTTC. Encoded protein: CASTIRDSPDQYF.

The gene calls are TRBV30 and TRBJ2-7; D is unclear. The CDR3 covers 12 residues. Germline V gene lookup returns CDR1 GTSNPN and CDR2 SVGIG (reference sequence). V lost 1 base to trimming and J lost 0 bases, with 4 bases between them. CDR3 sequence reads: CAWSESSYEQYF. For the CDR3, the DNA is TGTGCCTGGAGTGAAAGCTCCTACGAGCAGTACTTC. The variable domain in full, completed from reference TRBV30 and TRBJ2-7, reads SQTIHQWPATLVQPVGSPLSLECTVEGTSNPNLYWYRQAAGRGLQLLFYSVGIGQISSEVPQNLSASRPQDRQFILSSKKLLLSDSGFYLCAWSESSYEQYFGPGTRLTVT.

The genes are TRBV7-2 and TRBJ2-4; D is undetermined. The V end was cut by 3 bases, the J end by 7 bases, with 7 bases between. The CDR3 is 12 amino acids. Germline V gene lookup returns CDR1 SGHTA and CDR2 FQGNSA. Here the CDR3 reads CASSLLGNIQYF. Here the CDR3 DNA reads TGTGCCAGCAGCTTGCTAGGGAACATTCAGTACTTC.

This rearrangement joins TRBV19 to TRBJ1-1; D perhaps matches TRBD1 (6 bases). This CDR3 has 16 residues. The V gene lost 7 bases and the J gene lost 1 base, with 19 bases spanning the gap. CDR1 and CDR2 (germline): LNHDA, SQIVND (reference sequence). Here the CDR3 DNA reads TGTGCCAGTACCCAACCGGGGGGCAGGGCGAACACTGAAGCTTTCTTT. This translates into CASTQPGGRANTEAFF.

In its sample, this clonotype was seen many times. The V call is TRBV7-2, the J call TRBJ2-3; TRBD2 aligns across 13 bases. The CDR3 covers 18 residues. The germline V gene has CDR1 SGHTA and CDR2 FQGNSA. The J segment lost 2 bases and the V segment lost 4 bases, leaving 9 bases of the junction unmatched. The CDR3 reads CASSSGLAGHSFTDTQYF. For the CDR3, the DNA is TGTGCCAGCAGCTCGGGACTAGCGGGACACTCCTTCACAGATACGCAGTATTTT.

This clonotype was seen many times. The J gene is TRBJ1-5, the V gene TRBV7-2, with D perhaps TRBD1 (5 bases). Germline V lookup: CDR1 SGHTA, CDR2 FQGNSA. The CDR3 loop spans 16 amino acids. The V and J ends lost 5 bases and 2 bases respectively, with 16 bases between them. The CDR3: CASSPGGGLGNQPQHF. The CDR3 nucleotides are TGTGCCAGCAGCCCCGGGGGGGGGTTGGGCAATCAGCCCCAGCATTTT. The whole variable domain, filled in from reference TRBV7-2 and TRBJ1-5, reads GAGVSQSPSNKVTEKGKDVELRCDPISGHTALYWYRQSLGQGLEFLIYFQGNSAPDKSGLPSDRFSAERTGGSVSTLTIQRTQQEDSAVYLCASSPGGGLGNQPQHFGDGTRLSIL.

The genes are TRBV2 and TRBJ2-7, with a weak D call TRBD1 (5 bases). V was cut by 3 bases and J by 0 bases, with 9 bases left in between. The CDR3 covers 14 residues. Germline V CDR1 and CDR2: SNHLY, FYNNEI. The CDR3 nucleotides read TGTGCCAGCAGTGACAGGGCCTCCTCCTACGAGCAGTACTTC. Its translation: CASSDRASSYEQYF.

This clonotype was counted ten times or more. The chain employs TRBV7-8 and TRBJ1-1; a possible D gene is TRBD1 (6 bases). From germline, CDR1 is SGHVS and CDR2 FQNEAQ. The length of the CDR3 is 15 residues. V lost 8 bases to trimming and J lost 1 base, with 17 bases between them. CDR3 residues: CASLVRGAQNTEAFF. In nucleotides, the CDR3 is TGTGCCAGCCTCGTCCGGGGGGCCCAGAACACTGAAGCTTTCTTT.

A few counts support this clonotype. This chain joins TRBV7-2 and TRBJ1-1; D call uncertain. The germline V and J ends were trimmed by 5 bases and 0 bases, with 10 bases remaining between them. Germline lookup yields CDR1 SGHTA and CDR2 FQGNSA. The CDR3 length is 14 residues. CDR3 in amino acids: CASSRHGMNTEAFF. The CDR3 nucleotides read TGTGCCAGCAGCCGGCACGGGATGAACACTGAAGCTTTCTTT.

CDR3 sequence: CATSRDGTGGYTF. CDR3 DNA: TGTGCCACCAGCAGAGATGGAACTGGTGGCTACACCTTC. This chain joins TRBV15 and TRBJ1-2; D gene ambiguous. Trimming cost V 0 bases and J 7 bases, with 9 bases left between them. Germline assignment: CDR1 LNHNV and CDR2 YYDKDF (reference sequence). The CDR3 is 13 residues long.

This clonotype was found a few times. The J gene is TRBJ1-1, the V gene TRBV12-3 or TRBV12-4, with D unclear. Trimming stripped 0 bases from V and 0 bases from J, with 14 bases between. The CDR3 is made up of 17 amino acids. The CDR3 loop reads CASSLAVQRNVNTEAFF. Here the CDR3 DNA reads TGTGCCAGCAGTTTAGCGGTGCAGAGAAACGTGAACACTGAAGCTTTCTTT.

This clonotype was detected many times. The chain is built from TRBV7-6 and TRBJ1-6, with a tentative D call TRBD1 (6 bases). CDR1 is SGHVS, CDR2 FNYEAQ, per germline. This CDR3 region has 15 residues. Between the trimmed V and J ends, which lost 1 base and 10 bases, there was a span of 14 bases. The CDR3 is CASSLEGGGSSPLHF. In DNA, the CDR3 is TGTGCCAGCAGCTTAGAGGGGGGCGGGAGCTCACCCCTCCACTTT.

The genes are TRBV6-1 and TRBJ1-5, with TRBD1 as a possible D gene (6 bases). Germline lookup yields CDR1 MNHNS and CDR2 SASEGT. Trimming removed 6 bases at V and 5 bases at J, with 17 bases between. There are 15 residues in the CDR3. As DNA, the CDR3 is TGTGCCAGCAGACATACTACAGGGCTCGATCAGCCCCAGCATTTT. Residues: CASRHTTGLDQPQHF.

This clonotype was seen a handful of times. The chain employs TRBV7-9 and TRBJ2-5; 8 bases line up with TRBD1. V dropped 5 bases and J dropped 1; count of bases not matched to a gene: 9. The germline CDR1 and CDR2 sequences are SEHNR and FQNEAQ (reference sequence). The CDR3 covers 16 residues. The CDR3 loop is CASSHFGQGSQETQYF. The CDR3 DNA sequence: TGTGCCAGCAGCCATTTCGGACAGGGATCCCAAGAGACCCAGTACTTC.